This TCR beta chain is from a study of technical replicates of blood from a few donors. Clones were read by immunoSEQ multiplex PCR, and TCRdb kept only the in-frame ones, dropping some. The sample has approximately 17,000 clones, around nine tenths seen once. Between the trimmed V and J ends, which lost 3 bases and 9 bases, there was a span of 6 bases. Germline CDR1 SGHNT, CDR2 YENEEA. The CDR3 spans 11 residues. The V call is TRBV11-3, the J call TRBJ2-1; D possibly corresponds to TRBD2 (5 bases). The receptor was derived from a human donor in good health. Source material: PBMCs. The CDR3 DNA reads TGTGCCAGCAGCTTCGCGGGTGAGCAGTTCTTC. It codes for CASSFAGEQFF.